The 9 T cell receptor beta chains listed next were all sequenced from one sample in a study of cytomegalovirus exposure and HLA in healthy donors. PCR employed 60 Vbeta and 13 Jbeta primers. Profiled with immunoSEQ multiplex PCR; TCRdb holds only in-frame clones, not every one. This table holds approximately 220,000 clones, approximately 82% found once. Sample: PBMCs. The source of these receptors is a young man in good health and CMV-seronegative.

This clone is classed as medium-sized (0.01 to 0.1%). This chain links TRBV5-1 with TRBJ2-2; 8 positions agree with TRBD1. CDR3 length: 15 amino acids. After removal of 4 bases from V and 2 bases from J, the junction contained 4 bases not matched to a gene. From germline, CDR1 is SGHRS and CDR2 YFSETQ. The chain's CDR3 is CASSKGQVNTGELFF. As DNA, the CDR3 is TGCGCCAGCAGCAAGGGACAGGTTAACACCGGGGAGCTGTTTTTT.

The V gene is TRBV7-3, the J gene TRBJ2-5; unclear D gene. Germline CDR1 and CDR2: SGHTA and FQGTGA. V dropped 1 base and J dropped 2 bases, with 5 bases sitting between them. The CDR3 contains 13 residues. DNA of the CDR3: TGTGCCAGCAGCTTAAGCGTACAAGAGACCCAGTACTTC. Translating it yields CASSLSVQETQYF.

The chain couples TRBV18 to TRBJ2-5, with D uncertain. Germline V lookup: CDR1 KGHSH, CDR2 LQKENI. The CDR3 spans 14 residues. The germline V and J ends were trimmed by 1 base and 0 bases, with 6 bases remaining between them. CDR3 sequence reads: CASSPQEYQETQYF. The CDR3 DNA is TGTGCCAGCTCACCACAGGAGTACCAAGAGACCCAGTACTTC.

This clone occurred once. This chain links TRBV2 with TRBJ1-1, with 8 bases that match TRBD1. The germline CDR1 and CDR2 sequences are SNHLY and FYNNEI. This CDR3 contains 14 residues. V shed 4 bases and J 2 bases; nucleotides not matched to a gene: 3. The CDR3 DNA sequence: TGTGCCAGCAGTGTGGACAGGGACAACACTGAAGCTTTCTTT. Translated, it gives CASSVDRDNTEAFF.

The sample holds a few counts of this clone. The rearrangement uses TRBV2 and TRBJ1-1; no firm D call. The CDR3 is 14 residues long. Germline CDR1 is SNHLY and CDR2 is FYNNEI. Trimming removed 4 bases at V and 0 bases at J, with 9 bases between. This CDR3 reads CASSGARLNTEAFF. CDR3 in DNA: TGTGCCAGCAGTGGGGCCCGATTGAACACTGAAGCTTTCTTT.

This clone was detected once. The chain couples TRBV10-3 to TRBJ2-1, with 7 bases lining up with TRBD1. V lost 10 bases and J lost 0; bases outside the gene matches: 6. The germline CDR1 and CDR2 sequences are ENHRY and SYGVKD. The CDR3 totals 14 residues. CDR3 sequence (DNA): TGTGCCACCACCGGGACAGACTCCTACAATGAGCAGTTCTTC. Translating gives CATTGTDSYNEQFF.

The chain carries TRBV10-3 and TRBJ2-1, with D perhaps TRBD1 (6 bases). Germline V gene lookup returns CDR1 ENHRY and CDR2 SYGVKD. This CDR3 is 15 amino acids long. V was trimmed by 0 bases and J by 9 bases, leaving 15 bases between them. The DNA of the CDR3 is TGTGCCATCAGTGAGTCGTCCACAGGGCGCGGTGAGCAGTTCTTC. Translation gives CAISESSTGRGEQFF.

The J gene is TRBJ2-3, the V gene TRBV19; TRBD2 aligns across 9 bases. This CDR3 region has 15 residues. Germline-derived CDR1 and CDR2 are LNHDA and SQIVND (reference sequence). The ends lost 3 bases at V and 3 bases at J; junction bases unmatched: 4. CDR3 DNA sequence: TGTGCCAGTAGTATTAGCGGGAGAGGGACAGATACGCAGTATTTT. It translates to CASSISGRGTDTQYF.

The CDR3 nucleotides are TGTGCCAGCAGCCCCCGTACAGGGCCCAATCAGCCCCAGCATTTT. Translation gives CASSPRTGPNQPQHF. The chain carries TRBV27 and TRBJ1-5, with D tentatively TRBD1 (6 bases). V lost 6 bases and J 3 bases, leaving 15 bases between the germline ends. CDR1 is MNHEY and CDR2 is SMNVEV in the germline V gene (reference sequence). The CDR3 length is 15 residues.